Listed below are T cell receptor beta chains from one sample, sequenced in a study of shared clonotypes between healthy human individuals. Data came from immunoSEQ multiplex PCR; TCRdb stores just in-frame clones and leaves some out. This repertoire shows about 2.4 million clones, more than 85% found once; its top ten account for 0.36%. The specimen was naive CD4+ T cells from PBMCs. These receptor sequences come from a man aged 18 to 30 in good health. Some clones in this sample may be carry-over from other donors' samples. The conserved cysteine and the conserved F or W are not part of the CDR3 here.

j_gene | len | v_gene | CDR3aa
TRBJ1-1 | 13 | TRBV9 | ASTTIGQGSAEAF
TRBJ1-1 | 12 | TRBV5-6 | ASSGGPLNTEAF
TRBJ1-2 | 16 | TRBV15 | ATSRASGQGAVYYGYT
TRBJ1-4 | 7 | TRBV27 | ASSFHVF
TRBJ1-1 | 12 | TRBV9 | ASSVSGELTEAF
TRBJ1-4 | 17 | TRBV4-3 | ASSHHPGQISATNEKLF
TRBJ2-1 | 14 | TRBV4-1 | ASSQETSGAYNEQF
TRBJ2-3 | 14 | TRBV18 | ASSPWTSGNTDTQY
TRBJ1-4 | 13 | TRBV7-2 | ASTTQGSANEKLF
TRBJ1-2 | 13 | TRBV4-1 | ASSQWSTDNYGYT
TRBJ2-5 | 13 | TRBV6-6 | ASSPRQGARETQY
TRBJ2-1 | 11 | TRBV11-2 | ASSLDRSNEQF
TRBJ2-1 | 14 | TRBV27 | ASSYIGAASYNEQF
TRBJ1-1 | 12 | TRBV5-1 | ASSPTGWNTEAF
TRBJ1-1 | 13 | TRBV5-1 | ASSLAEGGGTEAF
TRBJ2-7 | 13 | TRBV9 | ASSAGTGASYEQY
TRBJ2-3 | 13 | TRBV29-1 | SVSGGGRATDTQY
TRBJ1-2 | 10 | TRBV29-1 | SVQQGRYGYT
TRBJ1-5 | 14 | TRBV7-8 | ASSSTGQGSNQPQH
TRBJ1-1 | 13 | TRBV4-2 | ASSQVWGGGGEAF
TRBJ2-3 | 12 | TRBV5-1 | ASRTSGRTDTQY
TRBJ1-2 | 13 | TRBV28 | ASSLATQLTYGYT
TRBJ2-5 | 11 | TRBV13 | ASSLRGAQTQY
TRBJ1-1 | 12 | TRBV19 | ASSRDRGRTEAF
TRBJ2-6 | 14 | TRBV28 | ASRPAAVSGANVLT
TRBJ2-5 | 11 | TRBV27 | ASSSLNEETQY
TRBJ2-3 | 8 | TRBV2 | ASSNLEQY
TRBJ1-5 | 14 | TRBV19 | ASRATGPHSNQPQH
TRBJ1-1 | 13 | TRBV7-6 | ASSLEGGRNTEAF
TRBJ2-5 | 14 | TRBV5-1 | ASSSYPVTSVETQY
TRBJ2-2 | 14 | TRBV18 | ASSPGQVLNTGELF
TRBJ2-5 | 13 | TRBV7-3 | ASSLTGGGPETQY
TRBJ1-5 | 13 | TRBV30 | AWSVLSGEGQPQH
TRBJ2-1 | 11 | TRBV2 | ASGGGVVNEQF
TRBJ2-2 | 14 | TRBV6-5 | ASSSSAAGNTGELF
TRBJ1-1 | 13 | TRBV6-1 | ASSEFPGLNTEAF
TRBJ1-5 | 10 | TRBV15 | ATSRVGQPQH